The clone carrying this T cell receptor (beta chain) was recorded many times. Per the germline V gene, CDR1 is MNHEY and CDR2 is SVGEGT. This CDR3 has 16 residues. The trim removed 2 bases at V and 5 bases at J, leaving 7 bases unmatched. Scientists made TCR beta libraries using quantitative 5'-RACE with molecular barcodes. TCRdb called the 5' RACE reads again in MiXCR, with one record for every CDR3 protein. The sample holds around 22,000 distinct CDR3 sequences; approximately 13% are singletons and the top ten take around 37%. The sample belongs to a study of CD8 T cells in ankylosing spondylitis. This receptor was obtained from a male donor with ankylosing spondylitis or in good health (not recorded which). J is TRBJ2-4 and V is TRBV6-2 or TRBV6-3; TRBD1 matches at 9 bases. The sequenced material came from blood. The CDR3 sequence is CASSYRTGGNENIQYF. The CDR3 DNA reads TGTGCCAGCAGTTACAGAACAGGGGGCAACGAAAACATTCAGTACTTC.